This TCR beta chain was sequenced during a study of cytomegalovirus exposure and HLA in healthy donors. Across the study: Clustering assigned 81% of the 350 to 400 genotyped donors to the Caucasian-associated ancestry cluster. Study results and caveats: In a later analysis, common viral pathogens appeared linked to several of the most significant clusters. Later analysis identified a missense DCLRE1C variant that was linked to TCR beta V- and J-gene trimming. As was reported, the classifier diagnosed cytomegalovirus status with high specificity and sensitivity.

Between the trimmed V and J ends, which lost 3 bases and 1 base, there was a span of 11 bases. The germline V gene has CDR1 PRHDT and CDR2 FYEKMQ (reference sequence). This CDR3 contains 15 residues. As for this clone: Antigen: not known.

The primer mix had 60 Vbeta and 13 Jbeta primers. Only in-frame clones appear in the TCRdb table, and some are missing; sequencing was by immunoSEQ multiplex PCR. Among approximately 210,000 clones listed, roughly 79% were seen once. Sequencing was done on a sample of PBMCs. The TCR comes from a male donor in good health and CMV-seronegative. The V and J genes are TRBV13 and TRBJ2-3; a possible D gene is TRBD1 (5 bases). CDR3 DNA: TGTGCCAGCAGCTTCAGGGTTATGGGCACAGATACGCAGTATTTT. The encoded protein is CASSFRVMGTDTQYF.